The text below deals with one TCR beta chain. The antigen is undetermined. CDR1 and CDR2 (germline): SGHNT, YENEEA. Trimming removed 2 bases from V and 5 bases from J; junction bases left unmatched: 5. The CDR3 has 16 residues. The data were obtained in a study of T cell repertoires in cytomegalovirus infection. Study at large: In the study, CMV epitopes included recently identified HLA-C-restricted and well-studied HLA-B-restricted ones.

Study-wide results and caveats: CMV carriers having the relevant HLA were flagged by cumulative public TCR beta family frequency. The ex vivo response was dominated by HLA-C-restricted CMV-specific TCR beta clonotypes.

In TCRdb, the reads were re-called with MiXCR into one record per CDR3 protein. The sample consists of roughly 700,000 distinct CDR3 sequences, 30% to 35% of them appearing once. The origin of this receptor is a human donor in good health (CMV status not recorded). Some clones in this sample may be carry-over from other donors' samples. The sequences come from cultured PBMCs, collected from culture after CMV antigen stimulation. The chain is built from TRBV11-3 and TRBJ2-1, with 11 positions matching TRBD2. This CDR3 is CASSLRASGRHNEQFF. CDR3 in DNA: TGTGCCAGCAGCTTAAGGGCTAGCGGGAGGCACAATGAGCAGTTCTTC.